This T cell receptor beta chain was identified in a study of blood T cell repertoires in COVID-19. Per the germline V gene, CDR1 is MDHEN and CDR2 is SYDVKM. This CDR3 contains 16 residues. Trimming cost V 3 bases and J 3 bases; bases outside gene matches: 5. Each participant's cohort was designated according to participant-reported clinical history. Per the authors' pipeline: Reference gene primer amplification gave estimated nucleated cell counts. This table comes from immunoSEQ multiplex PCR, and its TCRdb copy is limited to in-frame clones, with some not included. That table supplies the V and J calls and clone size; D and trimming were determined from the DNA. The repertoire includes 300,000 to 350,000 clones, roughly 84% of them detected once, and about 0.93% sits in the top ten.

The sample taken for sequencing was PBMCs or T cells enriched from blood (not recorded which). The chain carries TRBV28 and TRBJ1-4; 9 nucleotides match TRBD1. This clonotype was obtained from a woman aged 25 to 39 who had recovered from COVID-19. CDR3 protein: CASSFSDRGSNEKLFF. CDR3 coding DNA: TGTGCCAGCAGTTTCTCGGACAGGGGCTCTAATGAAAAACTGTTTTTT.